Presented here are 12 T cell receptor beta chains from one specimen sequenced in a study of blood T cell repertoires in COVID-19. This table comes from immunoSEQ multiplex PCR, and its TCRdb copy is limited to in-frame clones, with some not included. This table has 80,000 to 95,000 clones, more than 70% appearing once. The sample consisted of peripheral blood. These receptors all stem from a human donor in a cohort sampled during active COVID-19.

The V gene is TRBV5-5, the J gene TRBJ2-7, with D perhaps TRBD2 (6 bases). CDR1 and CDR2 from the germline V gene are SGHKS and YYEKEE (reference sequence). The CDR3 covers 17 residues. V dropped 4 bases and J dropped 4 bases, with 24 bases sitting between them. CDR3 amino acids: CASSPLVLRDRAYEQYF. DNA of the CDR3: TGTGCCAGCAGCCCCCTAGTTTTGCGGGACCGGGCATACGAGCAGTACTTC.

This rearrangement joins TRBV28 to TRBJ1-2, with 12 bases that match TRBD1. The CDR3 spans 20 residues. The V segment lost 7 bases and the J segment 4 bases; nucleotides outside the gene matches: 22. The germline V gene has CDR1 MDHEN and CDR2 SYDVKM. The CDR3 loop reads CASTPVGGLTGTGGAYGYTF. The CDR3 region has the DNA TGTGCCAGCACTCCAGTAGGGGGTTTGACCGGGACAGGGGGCGCCTATGGCTACACCTTC.

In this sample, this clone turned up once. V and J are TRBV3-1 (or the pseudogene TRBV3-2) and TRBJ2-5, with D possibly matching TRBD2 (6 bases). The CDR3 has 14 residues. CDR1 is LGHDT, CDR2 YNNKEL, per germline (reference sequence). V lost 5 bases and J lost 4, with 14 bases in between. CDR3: CASSIGWGVETQYF. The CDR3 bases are TGTGCCAGCAGCATTGGCTGGGGGGTAGAGACCCAGTACTTC.

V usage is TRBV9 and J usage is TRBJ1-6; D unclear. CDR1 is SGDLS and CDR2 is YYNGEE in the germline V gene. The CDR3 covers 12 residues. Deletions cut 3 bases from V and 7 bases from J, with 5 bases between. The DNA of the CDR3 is TGTGCCAGCAGCGCTGAGAATTCACCCCTCCACTTT. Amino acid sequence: CASSAENSPLHF.

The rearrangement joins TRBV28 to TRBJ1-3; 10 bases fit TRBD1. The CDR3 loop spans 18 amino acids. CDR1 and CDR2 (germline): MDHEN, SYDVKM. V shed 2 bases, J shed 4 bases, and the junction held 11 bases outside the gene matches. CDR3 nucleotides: TGTGCCAGCAGTTTAGGTTGGGGCGGGACAGGGGTCGGAAACACCATATATTTT. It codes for CASSLGWGGTGVGNTIYF.

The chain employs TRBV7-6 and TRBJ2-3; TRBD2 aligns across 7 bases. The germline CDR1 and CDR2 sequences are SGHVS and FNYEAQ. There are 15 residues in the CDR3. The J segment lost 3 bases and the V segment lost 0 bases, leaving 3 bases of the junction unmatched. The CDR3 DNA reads TGTGCCAGCAGCTTAGCACCGGGGGGAACAGATACGCAGTATTTT. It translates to CASSLAPGGTDTQYF.

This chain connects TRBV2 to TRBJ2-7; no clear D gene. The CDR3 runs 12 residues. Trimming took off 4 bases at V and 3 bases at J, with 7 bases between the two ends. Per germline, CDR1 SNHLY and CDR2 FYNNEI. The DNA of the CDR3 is TGTGCCAGCAGTGTAACTGACTACGAGCAGTACTTC. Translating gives CASSVTDYEQYF. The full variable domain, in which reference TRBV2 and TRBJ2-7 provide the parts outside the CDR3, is EPEVTQTPSHQVTQMGQEVILRCVPISNHLYFYWYRQILGQKVEFLVSFYNNEISEKSEIFDDQFSVERPDGSNFTLKIRSTKLEDSAMYFCASSVTDYEQYFGPGTRLTVT.

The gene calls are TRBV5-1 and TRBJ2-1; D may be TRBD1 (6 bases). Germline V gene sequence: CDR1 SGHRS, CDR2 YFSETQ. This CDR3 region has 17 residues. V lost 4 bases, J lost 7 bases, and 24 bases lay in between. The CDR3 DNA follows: TGCGCCAGCAGCCCGCCCTCGACAGGTGAACTGGGGAATGAGCAGTTCTTC. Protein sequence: CASSPPSTGELGNEQFF.

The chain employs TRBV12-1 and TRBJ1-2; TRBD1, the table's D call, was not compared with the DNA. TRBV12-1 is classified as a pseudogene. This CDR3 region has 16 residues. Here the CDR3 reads CASSLRDREGDYGYTF. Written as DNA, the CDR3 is TGTGCCAGCAGCTTACGGGACAGGGAGGGGGACTATGGCTACACCTTC.

CDR3 sequence: CASSYTGGGNQPQHF. DNA of the CDR3: TGTGCCAGCAGCTATACAGGAGGAGGGAATCAGCCCCAGCATTTT. The chain links TRBV11-2 to TRBJ1-5, with D possibly TRBD1 on 5 matching bases. Germline CDR1 and CDR2: SGHAT and FQNNGV. The CDR3 contains 15 residues. Trimming stripped 4 bases from V and 4 bases from J, with 14 bases between.

The CDR3 nucleotides are TGTGCCAGTAGTGCTCAGGGGGGCACTGAAGCTTTCTTT. It translates to CASSAQGGTEAFF. V usage is TRBV19 and J usage is TRBJ1-1; 7 bases agree with TRBD1. This CDR3 has 13 residues. From germline, CDR1 is LNHDA and CDR2 SQIVND (reference sequence). V dropped 5 bases and J dropped 4; count of bases not matched to a gene: 4.

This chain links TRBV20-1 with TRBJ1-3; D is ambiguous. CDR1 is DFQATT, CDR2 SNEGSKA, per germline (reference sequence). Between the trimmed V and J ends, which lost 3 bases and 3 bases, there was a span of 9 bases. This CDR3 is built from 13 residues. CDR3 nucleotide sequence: TGCAGTGCTAGTAAAGCCCGTGGAAACACCATATATTTT. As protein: CSASKARGNTIYF.